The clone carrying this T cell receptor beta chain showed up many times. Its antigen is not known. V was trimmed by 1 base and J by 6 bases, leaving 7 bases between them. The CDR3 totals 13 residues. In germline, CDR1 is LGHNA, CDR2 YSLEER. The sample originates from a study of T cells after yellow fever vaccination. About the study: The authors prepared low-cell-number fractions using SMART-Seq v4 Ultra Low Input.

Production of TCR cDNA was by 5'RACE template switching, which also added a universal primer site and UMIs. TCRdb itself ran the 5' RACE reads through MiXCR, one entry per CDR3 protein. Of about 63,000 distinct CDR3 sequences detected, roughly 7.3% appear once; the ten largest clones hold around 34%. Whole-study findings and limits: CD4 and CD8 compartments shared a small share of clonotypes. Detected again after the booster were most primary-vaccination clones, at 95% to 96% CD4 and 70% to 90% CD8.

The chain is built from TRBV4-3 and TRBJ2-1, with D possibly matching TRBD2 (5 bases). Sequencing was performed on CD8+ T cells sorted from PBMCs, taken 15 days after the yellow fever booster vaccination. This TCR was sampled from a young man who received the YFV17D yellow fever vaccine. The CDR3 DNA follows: TGCGCCAGCAGCCAAGCGGGGATCAATGAGCAGTTCTTC. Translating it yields CASSQAGINEQFF.